This T cell receptor beta chain was identified in a study of long-term antiretroviral therapy in people with HIV. CDR3 size: 11 residues. Germline V lookup: CDR1 MDHEN, CDR2 SYDVKM. Trimming shortened V by 6 bases and J by 7 bases, and 9 bases separated the two germline ends. Runs used v3.0 of the immunoSEQ assay and were done at survey level. Clones were sequenced by immunoSEQ multiplex PCR, and TCRdb holds only the in-frame ones, with some missing. The data show 25,000 to 30,000 clones, 80% to 95% seen once. V gene TRBV28 combines with J gene TRBJ1-2; tentative D call: TRBD1 (6 bases). The sequencing here drew on unsorted PBMCs, taken 5.2 years after starting antiretroviral therapy. The TCR was taken from a woman aged 40-49 years with HIV. This chain's CDR3 is CASSLGGGYTF. CDR3 nucleotides: TGTGCCAGCAGCCTAGGGGGTGGCTACACCTTC.